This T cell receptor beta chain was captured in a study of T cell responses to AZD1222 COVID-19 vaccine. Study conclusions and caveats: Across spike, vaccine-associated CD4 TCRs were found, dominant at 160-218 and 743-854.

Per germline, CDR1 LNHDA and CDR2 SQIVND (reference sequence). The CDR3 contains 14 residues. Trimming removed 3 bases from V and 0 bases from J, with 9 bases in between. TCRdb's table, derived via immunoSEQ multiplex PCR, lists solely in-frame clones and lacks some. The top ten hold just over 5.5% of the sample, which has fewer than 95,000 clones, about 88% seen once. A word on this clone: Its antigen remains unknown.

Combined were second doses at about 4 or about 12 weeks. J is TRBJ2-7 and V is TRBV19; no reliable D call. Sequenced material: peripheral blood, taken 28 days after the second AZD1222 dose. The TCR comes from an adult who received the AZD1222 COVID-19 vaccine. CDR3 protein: CASSMDSNSYEQYF. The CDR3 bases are TGTGCCAGTAGTATGGATTCGAACTCCTACGAGCAGTACTTC.